This TCR beta chain was identified during a study of T cells in Graves' hyperthyroidism and ophthalmopathy. CDR1 is DFQATT and CDR2 is SNEGSKA in the germline V gene (reference sequence). The CDR3 loop spans 14 amino acids. The ends were cut back, 6 bases at V and 2 bases at J, with 17 bases in the middle. Using RNA transcripts as the source, TCR beta CDR3 regions were amplified. First-round RT-PCR targeting the TCR CDR3 was performed with the HTBI primer set. TCRdb independently ran MiXCR on the multiplex PCR reads; one entry per CDR3 protein. The sample carries some 150,000 distinct CDR3 sequences, 22% recorded once.

This TCR came from a woman between 50 and 59 years old with Graves' hyperthyroidism that later progressed to Graves' ophthalmopathy. The material sequenced was blood. The chain combines TRBV20-1 with TRBJ2-7; a weak D match, TRBD2 (6 bases). The CDR3 loop is CSASYAGRPYEQYF. DNA for the CDR3: TGCAGTGCAAGTTACGCGGGGAGGCCCTACGAGCAGTACTTC.